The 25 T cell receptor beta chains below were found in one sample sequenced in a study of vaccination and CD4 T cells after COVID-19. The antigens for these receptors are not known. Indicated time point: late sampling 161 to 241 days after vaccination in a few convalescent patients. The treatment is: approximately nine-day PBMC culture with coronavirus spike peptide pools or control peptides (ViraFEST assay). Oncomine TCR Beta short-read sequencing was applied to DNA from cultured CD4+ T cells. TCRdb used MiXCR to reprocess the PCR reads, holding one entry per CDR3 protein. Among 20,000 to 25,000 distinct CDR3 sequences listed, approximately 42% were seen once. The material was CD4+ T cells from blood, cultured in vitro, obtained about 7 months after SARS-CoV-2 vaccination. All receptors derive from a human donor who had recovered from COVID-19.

In nucleotides, the CDR3 is TGCAGTGCTAGCGGGAGGGCGGACGAGCAGTACTTC. Protein: CSASGRADEQYF. The chain employs TRBV20-1 and TRBJ2-7; 8 positions agree with TRBD2. Looked up from germline, CDR1 is DFQATT and CDR2 is SNEGSKA (reference sequence). The CDR3 covers 12 residues. The trim removed 3 bases at V and 5 bases at J, leaving 3 bases unmatched.

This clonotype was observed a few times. CDR3 region: CAISESGGYYTGELFF. DNA of the CDR3: TGTGCCATCAGTGAGTCCGGGGGTTATTACACCGGGGAGCTGTTTTTT. The gene calls are TRBV10-3 and TRBJ2-2, with D possibly matching TRBD2 (6 bases). CDR1 ENHRY and CDR2 SYGVKD come from the germline V gene. CDR3 size: 16 residues. The V gene lost 0 bases and the J gene lost 3 bases, with 11 bases spanning the gap.

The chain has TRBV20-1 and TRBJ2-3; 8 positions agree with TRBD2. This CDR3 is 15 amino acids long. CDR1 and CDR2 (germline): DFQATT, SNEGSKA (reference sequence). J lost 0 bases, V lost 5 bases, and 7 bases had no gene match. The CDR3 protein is CSARKREYSTDTQYF. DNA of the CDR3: TGCAGTGCTCGGAAGCGGGAGTACAGCACAGATACGCAGTATTTT.

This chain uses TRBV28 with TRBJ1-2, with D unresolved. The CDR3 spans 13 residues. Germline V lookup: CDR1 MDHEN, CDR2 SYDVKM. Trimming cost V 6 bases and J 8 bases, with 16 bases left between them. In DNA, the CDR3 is TGTGCCAGCAGCTCGAGGCGGGTGGGAGGCTACACCTTC. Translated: CASSSRRVGGYTF.

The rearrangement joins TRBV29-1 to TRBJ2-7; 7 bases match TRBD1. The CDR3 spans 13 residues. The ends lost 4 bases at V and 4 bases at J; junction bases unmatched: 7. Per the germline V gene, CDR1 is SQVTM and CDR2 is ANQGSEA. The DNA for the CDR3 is TGCAGCGTTGCGAAGGGACAGATATACGAGCAGTACTTC. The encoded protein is CSVAKGQIYEQYF.

CDR3 in amino acids: CASSHDGPDIGYTF. CDR3 in DNA: TGTGCCAGCAGCCATGATGGACCCGATATCGGCTACACCTTC. V usage is TRBV7-3 and J usage is TRBJ1-2; D remains unclear. CDR1 and CDR2 (germline): SGHTA, FQGTGA. The V and J ends lost 5 bases and 8 bases respectively, with 18 bases between them. This CDR3 region has 14 residues.

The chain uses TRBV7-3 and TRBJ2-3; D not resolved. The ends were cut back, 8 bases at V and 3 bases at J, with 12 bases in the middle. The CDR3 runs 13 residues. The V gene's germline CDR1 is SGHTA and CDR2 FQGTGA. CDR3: CASRREATDTQYF. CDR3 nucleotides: TGTGCCAGCCGCAGAGAGGCAACAGATACGCAGTATTTT.

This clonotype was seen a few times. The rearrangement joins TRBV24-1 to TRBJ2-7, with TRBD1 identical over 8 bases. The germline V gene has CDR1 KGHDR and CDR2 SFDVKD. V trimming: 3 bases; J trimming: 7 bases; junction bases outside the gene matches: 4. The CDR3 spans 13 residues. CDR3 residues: CATSDRTGLEQYF. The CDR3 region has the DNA TGTGCCACCAGTGATCGGACAGGGTTAGAGCAGTACTTC.

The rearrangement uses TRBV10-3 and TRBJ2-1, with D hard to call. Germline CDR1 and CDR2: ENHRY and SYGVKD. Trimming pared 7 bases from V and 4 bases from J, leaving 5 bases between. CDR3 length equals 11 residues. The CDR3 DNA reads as TGTGCCATCATGGGTTACAATGAGCAGTTCTTC. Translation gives CAIMGYNEQFF.

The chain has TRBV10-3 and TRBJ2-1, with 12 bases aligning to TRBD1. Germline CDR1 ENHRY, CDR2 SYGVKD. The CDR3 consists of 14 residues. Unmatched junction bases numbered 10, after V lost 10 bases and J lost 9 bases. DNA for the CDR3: TGTGCCACCGCCGGGACAGGGGGCACTGGTGAGCAGTTCTTC. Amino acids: CATAGTGGTGEQFF.

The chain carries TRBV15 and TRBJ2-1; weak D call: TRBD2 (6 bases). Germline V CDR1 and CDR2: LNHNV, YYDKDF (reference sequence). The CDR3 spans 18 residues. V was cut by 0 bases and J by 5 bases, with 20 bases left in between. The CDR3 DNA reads TGTGCCACCAGCAGAGATCGGGGACGGGGACTCCCAAACAATGAGCAGTTCTTC. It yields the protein CATSRDRGRGLPNNEQFF.

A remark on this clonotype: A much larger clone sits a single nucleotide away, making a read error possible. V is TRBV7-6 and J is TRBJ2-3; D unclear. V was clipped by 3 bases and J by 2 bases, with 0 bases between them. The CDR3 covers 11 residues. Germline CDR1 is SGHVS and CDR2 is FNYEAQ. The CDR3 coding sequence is TGTGCCAGCAGCTTCACAGATACGCAGTATTTT. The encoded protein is CASSFTDTQYF.

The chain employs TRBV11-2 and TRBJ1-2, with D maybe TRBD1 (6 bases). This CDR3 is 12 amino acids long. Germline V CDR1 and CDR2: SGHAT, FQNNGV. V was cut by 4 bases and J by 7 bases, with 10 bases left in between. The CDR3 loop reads CASSSQGIGYTF. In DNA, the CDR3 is TGTGCCAGCAGCTCACAGGGAATTGGCTACACCTTC. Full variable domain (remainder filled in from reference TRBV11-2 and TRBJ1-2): EAGVAQSPRYKIIEKRQSVAFWCNPISGHATLYWYQQILGQGPKLLIQFQNNGVVDDSQLPKDRFSAERLKGVDSTLKIQPAKLEDSAVYLCASSSQGIGYTFGSGTRLTVV.

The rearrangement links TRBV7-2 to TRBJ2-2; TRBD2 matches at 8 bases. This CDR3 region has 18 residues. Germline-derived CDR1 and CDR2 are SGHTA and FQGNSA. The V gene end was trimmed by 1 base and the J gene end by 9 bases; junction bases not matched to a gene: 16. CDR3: CASSLGWGRDRGGRELFF. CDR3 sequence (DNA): TGTGCCAGCAGCTTAGGATGGGGCCGGGACCGGGGGGGCAGGGAGCTGTTTTTT.

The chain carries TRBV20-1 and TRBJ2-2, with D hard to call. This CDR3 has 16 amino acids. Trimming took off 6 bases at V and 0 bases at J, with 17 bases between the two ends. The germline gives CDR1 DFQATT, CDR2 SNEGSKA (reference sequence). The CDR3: CSAATLQSSNTGELFF. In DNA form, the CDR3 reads TGCAGTGCCGCGACTCTACAATCATCGAACACCGGGGAGCTGTTTTTT.

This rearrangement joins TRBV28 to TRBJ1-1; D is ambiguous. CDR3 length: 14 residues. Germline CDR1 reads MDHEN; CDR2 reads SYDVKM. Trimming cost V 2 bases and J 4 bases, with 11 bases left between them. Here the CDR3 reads CASSLTGLGTEAFF. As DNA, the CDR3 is TGTGCCAGCAGTTTAACGGGGTTGGGCACTGAAGCTTTCTTT.

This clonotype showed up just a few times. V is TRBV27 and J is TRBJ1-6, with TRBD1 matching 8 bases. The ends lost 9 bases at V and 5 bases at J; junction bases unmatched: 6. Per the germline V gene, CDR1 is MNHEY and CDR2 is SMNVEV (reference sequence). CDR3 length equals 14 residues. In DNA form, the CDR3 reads TGTGCCAGTACGACAGGGGCCCATAATTCACCCCTCCACTTT. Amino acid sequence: CASTTGAHNSPLHF.

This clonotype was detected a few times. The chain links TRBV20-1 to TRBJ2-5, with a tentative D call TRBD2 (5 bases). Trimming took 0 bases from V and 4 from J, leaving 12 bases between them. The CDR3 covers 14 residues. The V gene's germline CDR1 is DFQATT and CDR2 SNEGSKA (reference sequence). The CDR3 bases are TGCAGTGCTAGAGATCCTAGCAGACGAGAGACCCAGTACTTC. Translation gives CSARDPSRRETQYF.

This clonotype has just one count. The CDR3 protein is CASSLDLAGGVETQYF. DNA for the CDR3: TGTGCCAGCAGCTTAGACCTAGCGGGAGGGGTGGAGACCCAGTACTTC. This chain joins TRBV11-2 and TRBJ2-5, with 12 bases that match TRBD2. This CDR3 region has 16 residues. V lost 0 bases and J lost 5; bases outside the gene matches: 4. CDR1 and CDR2 (germline): SGHAT, FQNNGV.

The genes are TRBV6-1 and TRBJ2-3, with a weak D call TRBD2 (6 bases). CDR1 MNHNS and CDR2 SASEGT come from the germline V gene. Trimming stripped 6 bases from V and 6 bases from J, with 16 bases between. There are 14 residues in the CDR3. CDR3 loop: CASREHGRSDTQYF. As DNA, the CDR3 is TGTGCCAGCAGGGAGCATGGGAGGAGTGATACGCAGTATTTT.

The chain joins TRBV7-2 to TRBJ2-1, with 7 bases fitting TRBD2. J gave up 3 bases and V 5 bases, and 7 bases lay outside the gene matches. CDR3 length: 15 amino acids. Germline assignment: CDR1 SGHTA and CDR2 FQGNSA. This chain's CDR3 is CASSPRGGSYNEQFF. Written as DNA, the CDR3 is TGTGCCAGCAGCCCACGTGGCGGGAGCTACAATGAGCAGTTCTTC.

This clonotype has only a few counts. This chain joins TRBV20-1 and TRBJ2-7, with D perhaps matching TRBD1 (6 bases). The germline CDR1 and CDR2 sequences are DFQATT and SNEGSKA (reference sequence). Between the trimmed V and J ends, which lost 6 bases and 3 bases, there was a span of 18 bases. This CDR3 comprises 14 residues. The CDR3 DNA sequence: TGCAGTGCAGAAATCAGGGGAGAGTTCTACGAGCAGTACTTC. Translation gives CSAEIRGEFYEQYF.

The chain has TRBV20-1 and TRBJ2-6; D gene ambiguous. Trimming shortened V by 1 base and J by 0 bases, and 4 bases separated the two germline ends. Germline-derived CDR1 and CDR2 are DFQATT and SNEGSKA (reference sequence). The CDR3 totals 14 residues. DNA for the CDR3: TGCAGTGCTAGAGGGGGCTCTGGGGCCAACGTCCTGACTTTC. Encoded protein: CSARGGSGANVLTF.

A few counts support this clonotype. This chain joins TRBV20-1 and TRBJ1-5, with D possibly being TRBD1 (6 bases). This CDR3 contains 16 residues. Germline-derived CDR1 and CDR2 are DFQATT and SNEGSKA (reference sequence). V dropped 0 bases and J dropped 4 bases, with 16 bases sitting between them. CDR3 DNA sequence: TGCAGTGCTAGAGATAGGAGACAGGCACCTAATCAGCCCCAGCATTTT. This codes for CSARDRRQAPNQPQHF.

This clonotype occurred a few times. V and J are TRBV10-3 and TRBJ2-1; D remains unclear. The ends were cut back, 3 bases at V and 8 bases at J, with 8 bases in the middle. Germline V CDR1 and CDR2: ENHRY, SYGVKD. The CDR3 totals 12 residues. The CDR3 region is CAISEISDEQFF. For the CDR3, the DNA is TGTGCCATCAGTGAAATATCGGATGAGCAGTTCTTC.